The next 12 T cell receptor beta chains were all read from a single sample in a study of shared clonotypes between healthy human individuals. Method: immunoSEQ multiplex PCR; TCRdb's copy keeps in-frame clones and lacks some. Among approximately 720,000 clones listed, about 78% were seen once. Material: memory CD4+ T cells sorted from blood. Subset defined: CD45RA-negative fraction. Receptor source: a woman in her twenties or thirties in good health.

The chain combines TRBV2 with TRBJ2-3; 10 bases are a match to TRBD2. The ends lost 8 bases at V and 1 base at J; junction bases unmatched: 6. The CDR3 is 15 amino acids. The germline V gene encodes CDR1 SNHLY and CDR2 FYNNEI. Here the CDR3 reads CASEAGTSGTDTQYF. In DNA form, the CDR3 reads TGTGCCAGCGAGGCTGGGACTAGCGGCACAGATACGCAGTATTTT.

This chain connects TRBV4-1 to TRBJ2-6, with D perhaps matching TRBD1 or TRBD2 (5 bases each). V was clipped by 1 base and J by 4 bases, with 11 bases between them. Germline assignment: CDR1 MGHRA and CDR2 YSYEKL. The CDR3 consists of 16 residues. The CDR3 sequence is CASSQGLGEGANVLTF. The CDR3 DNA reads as TGCGCCAGCAGCCAAGGGTTGGGGGAAGGGGCCAACGTCCTGACTTTC.

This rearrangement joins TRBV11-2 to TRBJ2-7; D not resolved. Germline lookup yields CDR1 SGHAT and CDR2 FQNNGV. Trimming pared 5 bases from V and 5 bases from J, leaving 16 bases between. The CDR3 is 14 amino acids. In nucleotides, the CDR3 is TGTGCCAGCAGCATGGACGGGCGGATCCACGAGCAGTACTTC. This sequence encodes CASSMDGRIHEQYF.

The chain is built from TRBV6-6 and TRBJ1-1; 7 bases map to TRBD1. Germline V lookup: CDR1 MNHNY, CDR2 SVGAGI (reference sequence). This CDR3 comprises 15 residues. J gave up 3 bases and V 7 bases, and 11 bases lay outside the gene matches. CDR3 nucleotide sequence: TGTGCCAGCACCCACCAGGGGGGCGGGCACACTGAAGCTTTCTTT. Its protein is CASTHQGGGHTEAFF.

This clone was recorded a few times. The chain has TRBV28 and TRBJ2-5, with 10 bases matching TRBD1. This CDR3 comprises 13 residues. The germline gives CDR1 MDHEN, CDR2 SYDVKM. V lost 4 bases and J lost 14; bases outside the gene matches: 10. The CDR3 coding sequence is TGTGCCAGCAGTTGGGCGGGACAGGGGCGATTATACTTC. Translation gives CASSWAGQGRLYF.

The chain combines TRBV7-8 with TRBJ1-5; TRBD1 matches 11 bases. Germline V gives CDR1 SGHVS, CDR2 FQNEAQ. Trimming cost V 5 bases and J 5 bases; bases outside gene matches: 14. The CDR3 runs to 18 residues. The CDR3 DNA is TGTGCCAGCAGCAGCCACCGGGACAGGGGGGGGATGTATCAGCCCCAGCATTTT. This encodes CASSSHRDRGGMYQPQHF.

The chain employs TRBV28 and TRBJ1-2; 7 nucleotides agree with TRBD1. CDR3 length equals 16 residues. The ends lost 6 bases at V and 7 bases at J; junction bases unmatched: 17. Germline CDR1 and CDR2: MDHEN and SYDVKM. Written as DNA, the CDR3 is TGTGCCAGCAGCCCGACAGGGTCCCCGAGGGGTCTTGGCTACACCTTC. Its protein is CASSPTGSPRGLGYTF.

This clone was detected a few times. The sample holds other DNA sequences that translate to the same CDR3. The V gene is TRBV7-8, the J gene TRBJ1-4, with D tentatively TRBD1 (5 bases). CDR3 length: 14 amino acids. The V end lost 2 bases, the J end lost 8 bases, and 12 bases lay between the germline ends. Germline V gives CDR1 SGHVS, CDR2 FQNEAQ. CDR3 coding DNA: TGTGCCAGCAGCTTATGGGGGGGTGGCGAAAAACTGTTTTTT. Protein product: CASSLWGGGEKLFF.

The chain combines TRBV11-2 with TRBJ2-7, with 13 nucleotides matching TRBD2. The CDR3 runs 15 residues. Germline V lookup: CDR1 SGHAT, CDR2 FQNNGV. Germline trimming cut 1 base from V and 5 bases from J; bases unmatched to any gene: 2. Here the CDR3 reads CASSLVGLAGDEQYF. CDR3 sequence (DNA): TGTGCCAGCAGCTTAGTCGGACTAGCGGGAGACGAGCAGTACTTC.

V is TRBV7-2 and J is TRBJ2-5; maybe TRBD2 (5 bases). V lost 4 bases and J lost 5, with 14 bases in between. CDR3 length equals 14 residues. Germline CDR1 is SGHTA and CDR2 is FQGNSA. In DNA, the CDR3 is TGTGCCAGCAGCTCCAGAAGCGGCCTGGAGACCCAGTACTTC. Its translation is CASSSRSGLETQYF.

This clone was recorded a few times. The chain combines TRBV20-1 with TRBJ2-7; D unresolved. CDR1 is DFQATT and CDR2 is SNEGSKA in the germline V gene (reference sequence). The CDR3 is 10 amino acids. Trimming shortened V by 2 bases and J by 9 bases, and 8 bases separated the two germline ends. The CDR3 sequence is CSARTVGQYF. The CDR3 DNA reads TGCAGTGCTAGAACAGTCGGGCAGTACTTC.

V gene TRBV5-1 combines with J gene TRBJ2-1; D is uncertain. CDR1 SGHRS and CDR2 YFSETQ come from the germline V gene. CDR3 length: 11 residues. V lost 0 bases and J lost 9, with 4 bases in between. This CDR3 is CASSLGPEQFF. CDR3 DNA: TGCGCCAGCAGCTTGGGGCCTGAGCAGTTCTTC.